The clone carrying this T cell receptor (beta chain) turned up a few times. No antigen is known for it. This sample is drawn from a study of T cells after yellow fever vaccination. V was pared by 1 base and J by 4 bases, with 15 bases between. CDR1 and CDR2 (germline): SQVTM, ANQGSEA. This CDR3 is 15 amino acids long. For TCR, cDNA came from 5'RACE template switching, which added a universal primer site and UMIs. TCRdb used MiXCR to reprocess the 5' RACE reads, holding one entry per CDR3 protein. The data contain under 550,000 distinct CDR3 sequences, just over 20% of them seen just once; the ten biggest clones take up about a sixth. Study-level findings and limits: Clonotypes appearing in both CD4 and CD8 compartments existed, and their share was small.

This chain joins TRBV29-1 and TRBJ2-3; the D call may be TRBD1 or TRBD2 (6 bases each). The sample in question was PBMCs, obtained roughly 20 days after the first yellow fever vaccination. The TCR comes from a man younger than 35 who received the YFV17D yellow fever vaccine. CDR3 protein: CSVEGAGGEADTQYF. For the CDR3, the DNA is TGCAGCGTTGAAGGTGCCGGGGGCGAAGCAGATACGCAGTATTTT.